This TCR beta chain was captured in a study of STAT3 mutations in large granular lymphocyte leukemia. The CDR3 loop spans 11 amino acids. Germline CDR1 and CDR2: MNHEY and SMNVEV (reference sequence). Trimming took 1 base from V and 5 from J, leaving 0 bases between them. TCRbeta libraries averaged about 40,773 productive templates per sample. Sequencing used immunoSEQ multiplex PCR; TCRdb keeps in-frame clones, though not all of them. This sample carries over 30,000 clones, about 88% of them seen once, and the ten largest clones take more than 0.4%. Whole-study results and caveats: Samples missed the first appearance of the clone. At least one immunodominant TCR beta clonotype appeared in every T-cell large granular lymphocyte leukemia patient.

This clone was picked up a small number of times. The antigen remains undetermined. This sequence originates from a human donor with T large granular lymphocyte leukemia. Some clones in this sample may be carry-over from other donors' samples. The sequenced sample was PBMCs. The chain joins TRBV27 to TRBJ2-1; D ambiguous. This CDR3 reads CASSLYNEQFF. DNA of the CDR3: TGTGCCAGCAGTTTATACAATGAGCAGTTCTTC.